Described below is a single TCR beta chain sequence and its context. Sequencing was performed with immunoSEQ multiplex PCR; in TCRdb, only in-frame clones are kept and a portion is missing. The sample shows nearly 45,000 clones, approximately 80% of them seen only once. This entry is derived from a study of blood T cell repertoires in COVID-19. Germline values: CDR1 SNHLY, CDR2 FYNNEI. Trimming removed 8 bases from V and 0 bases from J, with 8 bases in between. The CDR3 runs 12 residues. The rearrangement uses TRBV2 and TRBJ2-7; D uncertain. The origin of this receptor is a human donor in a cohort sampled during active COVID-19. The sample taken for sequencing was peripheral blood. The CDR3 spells CASRVFSYEQYF. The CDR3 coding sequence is TGTGCCAGCCGGGTTTTCTCCTACGAGCAGTACTTC. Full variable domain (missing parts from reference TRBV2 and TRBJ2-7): EPEVTQTPSHQVTQMGQEVILRCVPISNHLYFYWYRQILGQKVEFLVSFYNNEISEKSEIFDDQFSVERPDGSNFTLKIRSTKLEDSAMYFCASRVFSYEQYFGPGTRLTVT.